This T cell receptor (beta chain) was recovered during a study of blood T cell repertoires in COVID-19. About the research overall: T cells, B-cell-depleted T cells, or PBMCs supplied cDNA or gDNA.

Original processing notes: Reference gene primer amplification yielded estimated nucleated cell counts. Sequencing used immunoSEQ multiplex PCR; TCRdb keeps in-frame clones, though not all of them. The V and J calls and clone size come from that table; D and trimming were worked out from the DNA. The repertoire holds roughly 150,000 clones, with 84% as singletons. This clone appeared a single time. Germline values: CDR1 SGHRS, CDR2 YFSETQ. This CDR3 has 16 amino acids. The ends were cut back, 1 base at V and 0 bases at J, with 8 bases in the middle. This TCR derives from a woman in her 50s with acute or convalescent COVID-19. Sequences were obtained from peripheral blood. The chain links TRBV5-1 to TRBJ2-6, with D perhaps TRBD1 (5 bases). CDR3 DNA: TGCGCCAGCAGCTTGACAGGAAGCTCTGGGGCCAACGTCCTGACTTTC. It specifies CASSLTGSSGANVLTF.